The 11 T cell receptor beta chains listed next were all sequenced from one sample in a study of Graves' ophthalmopathy and Graves' hyperthyroidism. The authors amplified TCR beta CDR3 regions from RNA transcripts. First-round RT-PCR with HTBI primers preceded a second-round multiplex PCR. TCRdb re-called the multiplex PCR reads through MiXCR, storing one row per CDR3 protein. The sample includes some 1.1 million distinct CDR3 sequences, 36% seen only once; the top ten take roughly 10%. Sequenced: peripheral blood or thyroid tissue (not recorded which). Source of these receptors: an adult man with Graves' hyperthyroidism.

This clonotype was recorded at least ten times. The CDR3 DNA follows: TGCAGCGGTCGGGAGGGCCCTGTCGGGGAGCTGTTTTTT. Translation gives CSGREGPVGELFF. The genes are TRBV29-1 and TRBJ2-2, with TRBD2 matching over 8 bases. The germline V gene encodes CDR1 SQVTM and CDR2 ANQGSEA. The trim removed 7 bases at V and 7 bases at J, leaving 8 bases unmatched. This CDR3 contains 13 residues.

This clonotype has only a few counts. The chain joins TRBV27 to TRBJ2-5; D is undetermined. The CDR3 consists of 15 residues. CDR1 MNHEY and CDR2 SMNVEV come from the germline V gene (reference sequence). The V and J ends lost 0 bases and 2 bases respectively, with 10 bases between them. The CDR3 bases are TGTGCCAGCAGTTTATCTTGGTGGAGACAAGAGACCCAGTACTTC. It codes for CASSLSWWRQETQYF.

The gene calls are TRBV29-1 and TRBJ2-7; D unresolved. In germline, CDR1 is SQVTM, CDR2 ANQGSEA. The CDR3 consists of 13 residues. V was trimmed by 3 bases and J by 0 bases, leaving 9 bases between them. The CDR3 sequence: CSVDLPSSYEQYF. CDR3 DNA: TGCAGCGTTGACCTCCCAAGCTCCTACGAGCAGTACTTC.

Turning to this clonotype: A much larger clone differs from this one at a single base, so this may be a read error. The V call is TRBV5-4, the J call TRBJ1-3; 10 nucleotides align to TRBD1. CDR1 and CDR2 (germline): SGHNT, YYREEE (reference sequence). The CDR3 loop spans 15 amino acids. The J segment lost 7 bases and the V segment lost 3 bases, leaving 7 bases of the junction unmatched. The chain's CDR3 is CASSSRDRGRNTIYF. DNA for the CDR3: TGTGCCAGCAGCTCGAGGGACAGGGGAAGGAACACCATATATTTT.

With respect to this clonotype: The CDR3 carries no conserved terminal phenylalanine or tryptophan, so it likely arises from a read error. No DNA is shown, since the ends of the CDR3 on it are uncertain; the CDR3 is the one TCRdb lists. This sequence joins TRBV6-5 and TRBJ2-7; TRBD2 is taken as the D call from the table, unchecked against the DNA. The CDR3 region is 8 residues in length, termini included. Germline CDR1 is MNHEY and CDR2 is SVGAGI. CDR3 sequence reads: CASSPAAG.

The sample holds many counts of this clonotype. V and J are TRBV5-1 and TRBJ1-2; a possible D gene is TRBD1 (5 bases). Germline assignment: CDR1 SGHRS and CDR2 YFSETQ. The CDR3 has 14 residues. The ends were cut back, 2 bases at V and 8 bases at J, with 16 bases in the middle. The CDR3 DNA is TGCGCCAGCAGCTTCCGGGACCCAGGGCTAGGCTACACCTTC. Translating it yields CASSFRDPGLGYTF.

The chain employs TRBV20-1 and TRBJ1-4, with D perhaps matching TRBD1 (5 bases). Germline CDR1 is DFQATT and CDR2 is SNEGSKA (reference sequence). This CDR3 region has 12 residues. The CDR3 nucleotides are TGCAAGCAGGACAAGAACACTGAAAAACTGTTTTTT. This encodes CKQDKNTEKLFF.

Many counts were recorded for this clonotype. The chain uses TRBV7-9 and TRBJ1-1; unclear D gene. The ends were cut back, 5 bases at V and 0 bases at J, with 10 bases in the middle. CDR1 and CDR2 (germline): SEHNR, FQNEAQ (reference sequence). This CDR3 is built from 14 residues. This chain's CDR3 is CASSIPEVNTEAFF. The CDR3, as DNA: TGTGCCAGCAGCATCCCTGAGGTGAACACTGAAGCTTTCTTT.

This clonotype was counted at least ten times. The chain uses TRBV7-9 and TRBJ1-1; D is perhaps TRBD1 (5 bases). This CDR3 region has 15 residues. Trimming removed 5 bases from V and 6 bases from J, with 19 bases in between. Per germline, CDR1 SEHNR and CDR2 FQNEAQ (reference sequence). DNA for the CDR3: TGTGCCAGCAGCCGCCCTGGGGGGGGATGGGCTGAAGCTTTCTTT. Its translation: CASSRPGGGWAEAFF.

This clonotype was seen repeatedly, ten times or more. The DNA for the CDR3 is TGTGCCAGCAGCCAAGTACAGGGGACACGTTTCTCCTACGAGCAGTACTTC. Translating gives CASSQVQGTRFSYEQYF. The chain employs TRBV4-2 and TRBJ2-7, with TRBD1 matching over 7 bases. The CDR3 loop spans 17 amino acids. Germline assignment: CDR1 LGHNA and CDR2 YNFKEQ. V gave up 1 base and J gave up 0 bases; unmatched junction bases: 9.

The chain joins TRBV30 to TRBJ1-1, with 7 bases identical to TRBD1. The germline gives CDR1 GTSNPN, CDR2 SVGIG (reference sequence). V was clipped by 5 bases and J by 1 base; unmatched bases: 7. The CDR3 covers 14 residues. CDR3 DNA: TGTGCCTGGTCACGGACAGGTTGGAACACTGAAGCTTTCTTT. It specifies CAWSRTGWNTEAFF. Filled out from reference TRBV30 and TRBJ1-1, the complete variable domain reads SQTIHQWPATLVQPVGSPLSLECTVEGTSNPNLYWYRQAAGRGLQLLFYSVGIGQISSEVPQNLSASRPQDRQFILSSKKLLLSDSGFYLCAWSRTGWNTEAFFGQGTRLTVV.